The source of this TCR beta chain is a study of technical replicates of blood from a few donors. The CDR3 sequence is 13 residues long. The germline gives CDR1 SGHTS, CDR2 YDEGEE. V was pared by 6 bases and J by 5 bases, with 14 bases between. Clones were sequenced by immunoSEQ multiplex PCR, and TCRdb holds only the in-frame ones, with some missing. Counted here are around 80,000 clones, 95% to 98% occurring once; the ten biggest clones make up approximately 0.15%. The rearrangement uses TRBV5-8 and TRBJ2-5; TRBD1 might be the D (5 bases). The receptor's source is a human donor in good health. Sequenced input: T cells isolated from PBMCs. CDR3 region: CASTPRWGETQYF. In DNA form, the CDR3 reads TGTGCCAGCACCCCCCGGTGGGGCGAGACCCAGTACTTC.